This record covers a single TCR beta chain. It lacks a known antigen. No base qualities exist here, and no much larger clone lies one base off it. Libraries were constructed by the immunoSEQ multiplex PCR assay. The table comes from immuneACCESS by way of TCRdb, which keeps in-frame sequences with V and J called. Part of the clones is missing from these tables; in studies checked, under half for an unresolved V gene and the rest for unknown reasons. The sample profile shows 45,000 to 65,000 clones; about 93% of them were found once. The leading ten clones occupy roughly 2.6% of the sample. The data stem from a study of T cell changes during pregnancy in multiple sclerosis (dated by TCRdb to between 2018 and 2020). Study-level background: In women with multiple sclerosis, the researchers looked at how the T cell repertoire shifted as pregnancy progressed.

The clonotype was recovered from a female donor with multiple sclerosis, enrolled in a pregnancy study. Sequences were derived from CD8+ T cells from peripheral blood mononuclear cells, sampled in the third trimester of pregnancy.

The nucleotides are TGTGCCAGCAGCATGCGGACAGGGAAGAATGAGCAGTTCTTC. Its coded protein is CASSMRTGKNEQFF. The chain is encoded by TRBV9 joined to TRBJ2-1; 8 middle bases align to TRBD1. The germline V and J ends show losses of 4 bases and 7 bases respectively, and no gene match explains 7 bases of the junction. Sequences SGDLS (CDR1) and YYNGEE (CDR2) are obtained from the germline V gene. There are 14 amino acids in the CDR3, from cysteine to phenylalanine inclusive. CDR3 DNA only is kept here, 42 bases in frame from base 1.